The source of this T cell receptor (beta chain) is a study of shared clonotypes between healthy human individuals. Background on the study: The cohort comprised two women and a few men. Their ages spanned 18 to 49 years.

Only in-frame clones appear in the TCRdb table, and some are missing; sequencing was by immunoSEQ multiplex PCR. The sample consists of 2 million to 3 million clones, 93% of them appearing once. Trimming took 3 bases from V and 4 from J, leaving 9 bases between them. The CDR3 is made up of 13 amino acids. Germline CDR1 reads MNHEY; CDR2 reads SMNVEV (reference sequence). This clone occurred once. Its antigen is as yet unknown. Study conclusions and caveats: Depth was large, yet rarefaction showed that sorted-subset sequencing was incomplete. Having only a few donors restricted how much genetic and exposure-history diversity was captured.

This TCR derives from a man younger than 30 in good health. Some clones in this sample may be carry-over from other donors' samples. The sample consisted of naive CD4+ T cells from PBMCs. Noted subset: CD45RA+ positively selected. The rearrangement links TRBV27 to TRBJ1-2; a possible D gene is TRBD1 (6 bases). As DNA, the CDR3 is TGTGCCAGCAGTTTCCGGGACACCTATGGCTACACCTTC. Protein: CASSFRDTYGYTF.